These 29 T cell receptor beta chains were all obtained from the same sample, sequenced in a study of T cells in Graves' hyperthyroidism and ophthalmopathy. The source material, RNA transcripts, was used to amplify TCR beta CDR3 regions. Researchers ran a first-round RT-PCR on the TCR CDR3 using the HTBI primer set. A single record per CDR3 protein comes from TCRdb applying MiXCR to the multiplex PCR reads. Among over 650,000 distinct CDR3 sequences listed, nearly 45% were seen once. Sequencing was carried out using peripheral blood or thyroid tissue (not recorded which). These receptors all come from an adult man with Graves' disease, either hyperthyroidism or ophthalmopathy (not recorded which).

This clonotype was observed a handful of times. This rearrangement joins TRBV2 to TRBJ2-7; D may be TRBD1 (6 bases). The V end was cut by 2 bases, the J end by 7 bases, with 12 bases between. There are 13 residues in the CDR3. Germline values: CDR1 SNHLY, CDR2 FYNNEI. The CDR3 sequence is CASSERQGQEQYF. In DNA, the CDR3 is TGTGCCAGCAGTGAACGGCAGGGGCAGGAGCAGTACTTC.

This clonotype was seen a few times. The V and J genes are TRBV6-6 and TRBJ2-5; 12 nucleotides match TRBD1. Germline V gives CDR1 MNHNY, CDR2 SVGAGI (reference sequence). The CDR3 is 14 residues long. Unmatched junction bases numbered 4, after V lost 4 bases and J lost 7 bases. The CDR3 protein is CASSLRGQGATQYF. The CDR3 nucleotides read TGTGCCAGCAGTTTAAGGGGACAGGGGGCGACCCAGTACTTC.

The chain carries TRBV24-1 and TRBJ1-2; D call uncertain. V gave up 5 bases and J gave up 8 bases, with 14 bases separating them. The CDR3 loop spans 13 amino acids. CDR1 and CDR2 from the germline V gene are KGHDR and SFDVKD. The CDR3 sequence: CATSAPGVRGYTF. CDR3 bases: TGTGCCACCAGTGCGCCGGGAGTCCGCGGCTACACCTTC.

This chain joins TRBV15 and TRBJ1-2; D gene uncertain. This CDR3 contains 15 residues. V lost 3 bases, J lost 5 bases, and 16 bases lay in between. Germline V gene lookup returns CDR1 LNHNV and CDR2 YYDKDF (reference sequence). The CDR3 loop reads CATSSDGGRTYGYTF. CDR3 nucleotide sequence: TGTGCCACCAGCAGTGATGGAGGCAGAACATATGGCTACACCTTC. Drawing the rest from reference TRBV15 and TRBJ1-2, the complete variable domain is DAMVIQNPRYQVTQFGKPVTLSCSQTLNHNVMYWYQQKSSQAPKLLFHYYDKDFNNEADTPDNFQSRRPNTSFCFLDIRSPGLGDTAMYLCATSSDGGRTYGYTFGSGTRLTVV.

This chain joins TRBV20-1 and TRBJ2-5; D uncertain. V was trimmed by 0 bases and J by 5 bases, leaving 16 bases between them. The V gene's germline CDR1 is DFQATT and CDR2 SNEGSKA (reference sequence). The CDR3 is 15 residues long. CDR3: CSAREVEWIRETQYF. For the CDR3, the DNA is TGCAGTGCTAGAGAGGTTGAGTGGATAAGGGAGACCCAGTACTTC.

Points on this clonotype: A read error may produce the germline difference seen at one junction end. The genes are TRBV13 and TRBJ1-2; the match to TRBD1 covers 8 bases. This CDR3 has 16 residues. Germline V CDR1 and CDR2: PRHDT, FYEKMQ (reference sequence). The CDR3 bases are TGTGCCAGCAGCCTAGGACCGGGACAGGACAACTATGGCTACACCTTC. This codes for CASSLGPGQDNYGYTF.

The chain joins TRBV19 to TRBJ2-7; TRBD2 aligns across 12 bases. Looked up from germline, CDR1 is LNHDA and CDR2 is SQIVND (reference sequence). This CDR3 region has 15 residues. Trimming cost V 5 bases and J 7 bases; bases outside gene matches: 9. The chain's CDR3 is CASSLTSGSVWEQYF. The CDR3 coding sequence is TGTGCCAGTAGTTTGACTAGCGGGAGCGTCTGGGAGCAGTACTTC.

V usage is TRBV15 and J usage is TRBJ1-5; D remains unclear. Germline V gene lookup returns CDR1 LNHNV and CDR2 YYDKDF (reference sequence). V was clipped by 3 bases and J by 6 bases, with 9 bases between them. The CDR3 consists of 13 residues. The CDR3: CATSSAGIQPQHF. Here the CDR3 DNA reads TGTGCCACCAGCAGTGCGGGGATTCAGCCCCAGCATTTT.

The chain combines TRBV29-1 with TRBJ1-1; D might be TRBD1 (6 bases). Germline V gene sequence: CDR1 SQVTM, CDR2 ANQGSEA. Trimming stripped 8 bases from V and 3 bases from J, with 16 bases between. This CDR3 is built from 13 residues. The CDR3 DNA sequence: TGCAGCTTACTACAGGGCGGGGACACTGAAGCTTTCTTT. This translates into CSLLQGGDTEAFF.

This clonotype was observed at least ten times. The rearrangement links TRBV7-3 to TRBJ1-1; 9 bases are shared with TRBD1. The CDR3 has 13 residues. The germline V gene has CDR1 SGHTA and CDR2 FQGTGA. V shed 0 bases and J 8 bases; nucleotides not matched to a gene: 1. CDR3 loop: CASSLTTGGEAFF. The CDR3 DNA follows: TGTGCCAGCAGCTTAACAACAGGGGGCGAAGCTTTCTTT.

This clonotype came up many times. This chain uses TRBV20-1 with TRBJ2-5, with 11 bases aligning to TRBD2. The V gene's germline CDR1 is DFQATT and CDR2 SNEGSKA (reference sequence). The CDR3 consists of 13 residues. CDR3 DNA: TGCAGCGCCCGACTAGCGGGACAAGAGACCCAGTACTTC. It translates to CSARLAGQETQYF.

In its sample, this clonotype was seen many times. J is TRBJ1-1 and V is TRBV7-9, with a tentative D call TRBD1 (6 bases). The CDR3 length is 15 residues. Germline V gene data show CDR1 as SEHNR and CDR2 as FQNEAQ (reference sequence). V gave up 5 bases and J gave up 3 bases, with 16 bases separating them. This CDR3 reads CASSRIQGLYTEAFF. CDR3 DNA: TGTGCCAGCAGCCGAATTCAGGGGTTGTACACTGAAGCTTTCTTT.

This clonotype was seen more than once but under ten times. The rearrangement uses TRBV6-5 and TRBJ1-5; D call uncertain. The CDR3 consists of 13 residues. CDR1 is MNHEY, CDR2 SVGAGI, per germline. The V gene lost 3 bases and the J gene lost 2 bases, with 5 bases spanning the gap. DNA for the CDR3: TGTGCCAGCAGTTATCCGGGCAATCAGCCCCAGCATTTT. Residues: CASSYPGNQPQHF.

This clonotype was observed many times. The chain employs TRBV29-1 and TRBJ1-6; 7 nucleotides align to TRBD1. Trimming removed 7 bases from V and 7 bases from J; junction bases left unmatched: 4. Germline V gene sequence: CDR1 SQVTM, CDR2 ANQGSEA. This CDR3 is 12 amino acids long. The CDR3 here is CSAGTENSPLHF. DNA of the CDR3: TGCAGCGCTGGGACAGAGAATTCACCCCTCCACTTT.

The chain joins TRBV2 to TRBJ1-6; 8 positions match TRBD1. After removal of 6 bases from V and 7 bases from J, the junction contained 5 bases not matched to a gene. Germline lookup yields CDR1 SNHLY and CDR2 FYNNEI. The CDR3 consists of 14 residues. The CDR3 protein is CASRGTGANSPLHF. CDR3 bases: TGTGCCAGCAGAGGGACAGGAGCCAATTCACCCCTCCACTTT.

V usage is TRBV29-1 and J usage is TRBJ1-2; D is unclear. The V and J ends lost 7 bases and 1 base respectively, with 4 bases between them. This CDR3 region has 10 residues. Germline V gives CDR1 SQVTM, CDR2 ANQGSEA. CDR3 nucleotides: TGCAGCGAGGGTAACTATGGCTACACCTTC. It encodes CSEGNYGYTF. Complete variable domain (other parts from reference TRBV29-1 and TRBJ1-2): SAVISQKPSRDICQRGTSLTIQCQVDSQVTMMFWYRQQPGQSLTLIATANQGSEATYESGFVIDKFPISRPNLTFSTLTVSNMSPEDSSIYLCSEGNYGYTFGSGTRLTVV.

This clonotype was seen a few times. The gene calls are TRBV7-6 and TRBJ1-4; tentative D call: TRBD1 (5 bases). This CDR3 has 13 residues. CDR1 and CDR2 from the germline V gene are SGHVS and FNYEAQ. V was trimmed by 6 bases and J by 7 bases, leaving 12 bases between them. CDR3 nucleotides: TGTGCCAGCAGTTTGATCGGGGGTGAAAAACTGTTTTTT. Translation: CASSLIGGEKLFF.

The CDR3 region has the DNA TGCGCCAGCAGCTTGGTTGGGGGCCTCTCCTACGAGCAGTACTTC. This sequence encodes CASSLVGGLSYEQYF. The gene calls are TRBV5-1 and TRBJ2-7; D is perhaps TRBD1 (6 bases). Trimming stripped 0 bases from V and 0 bases from J, with 10 bases between. The CDR3 has 15 residues. Per the germline V gene, CDR1 is SGHRS and CDR2 is YFSETQ.

This clonotype appeared a few times. V usage is TRBV6-5 and J usage is TRBJ2-7; 7 bases align to TRBD1. The germline V gene encodes CDR1 MNHEY and CDR2 SVGAGI. This CDR3 spans 16 amino acids. With V trimmed by 10 bases and J by 2 bases, 17 bases remained unmatched. CDR3 sequence: CATKLFGQANAYEQYF. In DNA form, the CDR3 reads TGTGCCACCAAACTCTTCGGACAGGCTAATGCCTACGAGCAGTACTTC.

V and J are TRBV12-3 or TRBV12-4 and TRBJ2-2, with D possibly matching TRBD1 (5 bases). This CDR3 is 15 amino acids long. Trimming stripped 5 bases from V and 0 bases from J, with 10 bases between. The CDR3: CASSIGQSNTGELFF. Written as DNA, the CDR3 is TGTGCCAGCAGTATCGGACAATCGAACACCGGGGAGCTGTTTTTT.

Turning to this clonotype: A much larger clone differs by one base, so this may be a read error. V gene TRBV7-9 combines with J gene TRBJ2-2; a possible D gene is TRBD2 (5 bases). The germline V gene has CDR1 SEHNR and CDR2 FQNEAQ (reference sequence). The CDR3 covers 11 residues. CDR3 in amino acids: CASSYTGELSF. Here the CDR3 DNA reads TGTGCCAGCAGTTACACCGGGGAGCTGTCTTTT.

Comments on this clonotype: At one end, the junction sequence differs from germline, possibly due to a read error. V usage is TRBV10-3 and J usage is TRBJ2-5; 7 nucleotides align to TRBD1. The V gene's germline CDR1 is ENHRY and CDR2 SYGVKD. CDR3 length: 9 residues. CDR3 DNA sequence: TGTGCCATCATGGGACAGCAGAACTTC. Its protein product is CAIMGQQNF.

This clonotype was counted many times. This chain connects TRBV6-5 to TRBJ2-5; perhaps TRBD1 as D (6 bases). V lost 5 bases and J lost 4, with 17 bases in between. The germline V gene encodes CDR1 MNHEY and CDR2 SVGAGI. The CDR3 is 15 residues long. The CDR3 is CASSANPGTRETQYF. The CDR3 DNA sequence: TGTGCCAGCAGTGCAAACCCTGGGACACGAGAGACCCAGTACTTC.

This clonotype turned up a few times. This sequence joins TRBV19 and TRBJ2-2; possible D gene TRBD2, 6 bases. The V gene's germline CDR1 is LNHDA and CDR2 SQIVND (reference sequence). This CDR3 is 12 amino acids long. V gave up 5 bases and J gave up 7 bases, with 8 bases separating them. CDR3 sequence reads: CASSPTSGELFF. The CDR3 nucleotides are TGTGCCAGTAGTCCGACTAGCGGGGAGCTGTTTTTT.

This clonotype was counted ten times or more. V usage is TRBV10-2 and J usage is TRBJ1-2; D gene ambiguous. V lost 0 bases and J 7 bases, leaving 12 bases between the germline ends. The CDR3 sequence is 14 residues long. Looked up from germline, CDR1 is WSHSY and CDR2 is SAAADI. CDR3 protein: CASSESGGLSGYTF. In nucleotides, the CDR3 is TGCGCCAGCAGTGAGTCTGGAGGGTTGAGTGGCTACACCTTC.

This clonotype has ten or more counts. This chain links TRBV20-1 with TRBJ1-5; no reliable D call. Germline V CDR1 and CDR2: DFQATT, SNEGSKA (reference sequence). Trimming took 4 bases from V and 1 from J, leaving 5 bases between them. The CDR3 has 12 amino acids. Here the CDR3 DNA reads TGCAGTGCTACGTACAGCAATCAGCCCCAGCATTTT. It codes for CSATYSNQPQHF.

The V and J genes are TRBV7-8 and TRBJ1-6; no clear D gene. CDR1 and CDR2 from the germline V gene are SGHVS and FQNEAQ. Trimming removed 2 bases at V and 10 bases at J, with 12 bases between. The CDR3 consists of 14 residues. The CDR3 sequence is CASSLSAYGSPLHF. In DNA, the CDR3 is TGTGCCAGCAGCTTATCGGCCTATGGCTCACCCCTCCACTTT.

The CDR3 nucleotides are TGTGCCAGCAGTTTTGCTACAGGGTTCTATGGCTACACCTTC. Translating gives CASSFATGFYGYTF. This chain uses TRBV12-3 or TRBV12-4 with TRBJ1-2; D may be TRBD1 (6 bases). The CDR3 has 14 amino acids. V lost 3 bases to trimming and J lost 4 bases, with 12 bases between them.

This clonotype was seen at least ten times. The chain employs TRBV7-8 and TRBJ1-6, with D perhaps matching TRBD1 (6 bases). CDR1 and CDR2 (germline): SGHVS, FQNEAQ. CDR3 length: 14 amino acids. Between the trimmed V and J ends, which lost 4 bases and 10 bases, there was a span of 14 bases. The CDR3 is CASSYKSGASPLHF. CDR3 DNA: TGTGCCAGCAGCTACAAATCGGGGGCCTCACCCCTCCACTTT. The entire variable domain, with the rest obtained from reference TRBV7-8 and TRBJ1-6, is as follows: GAGVSQSPRYKVAKRGQDVALRCDPISGHVSLFWYQQALGQGPEFLTYFQNEAQLDKSGLPSDRFFAERPEGSVSTLKIQRTQQEDSAVYLCASSYKSGASPLHFGNGTRLTVT.